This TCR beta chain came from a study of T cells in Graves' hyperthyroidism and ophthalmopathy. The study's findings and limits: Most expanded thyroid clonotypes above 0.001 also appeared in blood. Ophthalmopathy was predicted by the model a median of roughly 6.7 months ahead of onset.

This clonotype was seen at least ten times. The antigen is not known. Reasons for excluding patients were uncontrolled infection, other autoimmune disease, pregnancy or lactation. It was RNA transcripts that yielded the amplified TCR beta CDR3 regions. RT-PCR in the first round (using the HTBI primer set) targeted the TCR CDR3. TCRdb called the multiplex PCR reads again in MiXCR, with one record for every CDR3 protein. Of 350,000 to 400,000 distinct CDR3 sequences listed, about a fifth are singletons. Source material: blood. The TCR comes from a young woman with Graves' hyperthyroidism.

CDR3: CASSRTGETYGYTF. CDR3 in DNA: TGTGCCAGCAGCCGGACGGGAGAGACCTATGGCTACACCTTC. The V call is TRBV11-2, the J call TRBJ1-2; D ambiguous. Trimming took 5 bases from V and 4 from J, leaving 14 bases between them. Germline CDR1 SGHAT, CDR2 FQNNGV. The CDR3 has 14 residues.